These 23 T cell receptor beta chains came from one sample sequenced in a study of blood T cells in healthy people across ages. It was with a sample-barcoded 5' primer and a J-beta primer mix that a second PCR of roughly 7 to 12 cycles was run. TCRdb re-called the 5' RACE reads with MiXCR, one entry per CDR3 protein. The table includes some 1,000,000 distinct CDR3 sequences, about 25% detected once. These data were also reused for a study on T cells of mothers and their children.

Sequencing was done on a sample of blood. These receptors came from a girl aged 2 to 10 in good health.

In this sample, this clonotype turned up many times. This chain connects TRBV12-3 or TRBV12-4 to TRBJ1-5; tentatively, D is TRBD1 (5 bases). V lost 6 bases and J lost 2, with 11 bases in between. This CDR3 region has 14 residues. CDR3 in DNA: TGTGCCAGCAGCCCGGGAGGGGGCAATCAGCCCCAGCATTTT. This sequence encodes CASSPGGGNQPQHF.

The chain links TRBV13 to TRBJ2-7; no clear D gene. This CDR3 is 13 amino acids long. Germline values: CDR1 PRHDT, CDR2 FYEKMQ (reference sequence). Trimming stripped 7 bases from V and 6 bases from J, with 16 bases between. CDR3: CASTLGSSVEQYF. The CDR3, as DNA: TGTGCCAGCACCCTTGGCTCTAGTGTCGAGCAGTACTTC.

V and J are TRBV18 and TRBJ2-3; maybe TRBD1 (6 bases). Looked up from germline, CDR1 is KGHSH and CDR2 is LQKENI. The CDR3 sequence is 13 residues long. Trimming removed 0 bases at V and 5 bases at J, with 6 bases between. The CDR3 DNA reads TGTGCCAGCTCACCACCGGACAGAGATACGCAGTATTTT. Its protein product is CASSPPDRDTQYF.

This clonotype turned up a few times. J is TRBJ2-7 and V is TRBV2; D remains ambiguous. Deletions cut 8 bases from V and 7 bases from J, with 12 bases between. Germline-derived CDR1 and CDR2 are SNHLY and FYNNEI. CDR3 length equals 11 residues. The CDR3, as DNA: TGTGCCAGCGGAAGTCTAGGGGAGCAGTACTTC. It specifies CASGSLGEQYF. Together with reference TRBV2 and TRBJ2-7, the CDR3 gives the full variable domain: EPEVTQTPSHQVTQMGQEVILRCVPISNHLYFYWYRQILGQKVEFLVSFYNNEISEKSEIFDDQFSVERPDGSNFTLKIRSTKLEDSAMYFCASGSLGEQYFGPGTRLTVT.

This clonotype was found a few times. The genes are TRBV19 and TRBJ1-1; 7 bases are a match to TRBD1. CDR3 length: 10 residues. In germline, CDR1 is LNHDA, CDR2 SQIVND (reference sequence). V dropped 10 bases and J dropped 10; count of bases not matched to a gene: 6. In DNA form, the CDR3 reads TGTGCCACCCAGGGGGAGACAGCTTTCTTT. It yields the protein CATQGETAFF.

V usage is TRBV6-6 and J usage is TRBJ2-1; 8 positions match TRBD2. V lost 6 bases to trimming and J lost 10 bases; unmatched junction nucleotides: 8. This CDR3 region has 13 residues. Germline loops: CDR1 MNHNY, CDR2 SVGAGI (reference sequence). The CDR3 coding sequence is TGTGCCAGCAGCTTCGGGGGGGCCTTGGAGCAGTTCTTC. Protein product: CASSFGGALEQFF.

The chain couples TRBV12-3 or TRBV12-4 to TRBJ2-2; 8 bases line up with TRBD2. The CDR3 spans 15 residues. V dropped 3 bases and J dropped 3; count of bases not matched to a gene: 3. CDR3 in amino acids: CASSLQAGDTGELFF. CDR3 coding DNA: TGTGCCAGCAGTTTGCAAGCGGGAGACACCGGGGAGCTGTTTTTT.

The rearrangement uses TRBV3-1 and TRBJ2-7; D unclear. V lost 3 bases and J 1 base, leaving 7 bases between the germline ends. Germline CDR1 and CDR2: LGHDT and YNNKEL (reference sequence). The CDR3 totals 13 residues. CDR3 sequence reads: CASSHIESYEQYF. Here the CDR3 DNA reads TGTGCCAGCAGCCATATTGAGTCCTACGAGCAGTACTTC.

About this clonotype: A much larger clone lies one base from this, so it may be a read error. The chain carries TRBV25-1 and TRBJ1-1; no reliable D call. This CDR3 has 14 amino acids. Trimming cost V 2 bases and J 4 bases, with 11 bases left between them. Germline values: CDR1 MGHDK, CDR2 SYGVNS. The CDR3 is CASSEIRGSTEAFF. The CDR3 DNA reads as TGTGCCAGCAGTGAAATACGAGGCAGCACTGAAGCTTTCTTT. Together with reference TRBV25-1 and TRBJ1-1, the CDR3 gives the full variable domain: EADIYQTPRYLVIGTGKKITLECSQTMGHDKMYWYQQDPGMELHLIHYSYGVNSTEKGDLSSESTVSRIRTEHFPLTLESARPSHTSQYLCASSEIRGSTEAFFGQGTRLTVV.

The rearrangement joins TRBV9 to TRBJ2-3, with D hard to call. The CDR3 is 15 amino acids. Looked up from germline, CDR1 is SGDLS and CDR2 is YYNGEE. V dropped 0 bases and J dropped 2 bases, with 10 bases sitting between them. CDR3 amino acids: CASSVAPRSTDTQYF. CDR3 nucleotides: TGTGCCAGCAGCGTAGCTCCCAGGTCCACAGATACGCAGTATTTT.

The chain uses TRBV12-3 or TRBV12-4 and TRBJ1-4; 8 nucleotides align to TRBD1. With 1 base clipped from V and 8 bases from J, the junction kept 12 bases outside the gene matches. The CDR3 has 17 amino acids. The CDR3, as DNA: TGTGCCAGCAGTTTAGGTCAGGGGGCTGCCCTTTTAGAAAAACTGTTTTTT. It codes for CASSLGQGAALLEKLFF.

A few counts support this clonotype. J is TRBJ2-5 and V is TRBV27, with a possible D match to TRBD1 (6 bases). V lost 5 bases and J 0 bases, leaving 16 bases between the germline ends. CDR1 is MNHEY and CDR2 is SMNVEV in the germline V gene (reference sequence). This CDR3 is built from 16 residues. The DNA for the CDR3 is TGTGCCAGCAGTATGGGGGCGGGCCCCTACCAAGAGACCCAGTACTTC. This codes for CASSMGAGPYQETQYF.

This chain joins TRBV7-8 and TRBJ2-5, with TRBD2 identical over 9 bases. The J call may be wrong; the DNA end is better matched by TRBJ2-1. CDR1 is SGHVS and CDR2 is FQNEAQ in the germline V gene. The CDR3 spans 16 residues. The CDR3 loop is CASSRLPSGGLNEQFF. The CDR3 region has the DNA TGTGCCAGCAGCCGCCTTCCCAGCGGGGGGCTTAATGAGCAGTTCTTC.

The table lists this clonotype with many counts. The junction departs from germline at one end; a sequencing error may be responsible. The chain carries TRBV15 and TRBJ1-4, with D possibly being TRBD1 (5 bases). The germline gives CDR1 LNHNV, CDR2 YYDKDF (reference sequence). This CDR3 region has 12 residues. The CDR3 DNA follows: TGTGCCACAAGCAGGGAGAATGAAAAACTGTTTTTT. As protein: CATSRENEKLFF. The full variable domain, rest sourced from reference TRBV15 and TRBJ1-4, is DAMVIQNPRYQVTQFGKPVTLSCSQTLNHNVMYWYQQKSSQAPKLLFHYYDKDFNNEADTPDNFQSRRPNTSFCFLDIRSPGLGDTAMYLCATSRENEKLFFGSGTQLSVL.

The chain employs TRBV5-5 and TRBJ2-1; 9 bases agree with TRBD2. Per the germline V gene, CDR1 is SGHKS and CDR2 is YYEKEE (reference sequence). Losses at the gene ends were 3 bases for V and 1 base for J; bases not matched to a gene: 14. There are 19 residues in the CDR3. The CDR3 nucleotides are TGTGCCAGCAGCTGGGGGGCTAGCGGGGCGTTTGGATCCTACAATGAGCAGTTCTTC. Its protein product is CASSWGASGAFGSYNEQFF.

This clonotype was seen a few times. The genes are TRBV29-1 and TRBJ1-1; TRBD1 matches at 8 bases. Germline-derived CDR1 and CDR2 are SQVTM and ANQGSEA. The trim removed 6 bases at V and 1 base at J, leaving 7 bases unmatched. This CDR3 is built from 14 residues. The CDR3 here is CSVERQGTNTEAFF. The CDR3 DNA is TGCAGCGTGGAGCGACAGGGGACGAACACTGAAGCTTTCTTT.

The chain has TRBV7-9 and TRBJ2-5; no reliable D call. CDR3 length: 15 residues. CDR1 is SEHNR, CDR2 FQNEAQ, per germline (reference sequence). With 5 bases removed from V and 3 bases from J, the gap between germline ends came to 16 bases. CDR3 in DNA: TGTGCCAGCAGCCCTAGTTGGGCCAAAGAAGAGACCCAGTACTTC. Amino acid sequence: CASSPSWAKEETQYF.

As DNA, the CDR3 is TGCGCCAGCAGCTTGATCGCAGGGCTAGACCAAGAGACCCAGTACTTC. It codes for CASSLIAGLDQETQYF. The V gene is TRBV5-1, the J gene TRBJ2-5, with D possibly matching TRBD1 (5 bases). Trimming shortened V by 1 base and J by 0 bases, and 13 bases separated the two germline ends. CDR3 size: 16 residues. CDR1 is SGHRS, CDR2 YFSETQ, per germline.

The J gene is TRBJ2-4, the V gene TRBV29-1, with D perhaps TRBD1 or TRBD2 (6 bases each). The CDR3 contains 16 residues. Germline V gene data show CDR1 as SQVTM and CDR2 as ANQGSEA. Trimming stripped 0 bases from V and 1 base from J, with 13 bases between. The CDR3 sequence is CSVEDQGGLAKNIQYF. The DNA of the CDR3 is TGCAGCGTTGAAGATCAAGGGGGACTGGCCAAAAACATTCAGTACTTC.

Only a few counts were recorded for this clonotype. The J gene is TRBJ2-2, the V gene TRBV7-2, with 8 nucleotides matching TRBD1. CDR3 length equals 16 residues. Trimming at V came to 5 bases and at J to 3 bases, leaving 8 bases not matched to a gene. The V gene's germline CDR1 is SGHTA and CDR2 FQGNSA. The CDR3 DNA sequence: TGTGCCAGCAGCCTGTCCCAGGGGGCCCACACCGGGGAGCTGTTTTTT. This codes for CASSLSQGAHTGELFF. Full variable domain (rest looked up from reference TRBV7-2 and TRBJ2-2): GAGVSQSPSNKVTEKGKDVELRCDPISGHTALYWYRQSLGQGLEFLIYFQGNSAPDKSGLPSDRFSAERTGGSVSTLTIQRTQQEDSAVYLCASSLSQGAHTGELFFGEGSRLTVL.

V gene TRBV12-3 or TRBV12-4 combines with J gene TRBJ2-5; possibly TRBD1 or TRBD2 for D (5 bases each). The CDR3 spans 11 residues. V was clipped by 6 bases and J by 13 bases, with 15 bases between them. The CDR3: CASSRDHRLYF. As DNA, the CDR3 is TGTGCCAGCAGCCGGGACCACCGGCTGTACTTC.

V is TRBV5-1 and J is TRBJ2-5; D gene uncertain. Trimming cost V 5 bases and J 1 base, with 12 bases left between them. The CDR3 spans 14 residues. Germline V CDR1 and CDR2: SGHRS, YFSETQ. CDR3 sequence reads: CASRRQPTQETQYF. The CDR3 nucleotides are TGCGCCAGCAGACGCCAGCCCACCCAAGAGACCCAGTACTTC.

The chain couples TRBV5-1 to TRBJ1-1; the match to TRBD1 covers 9 bases. V dropped 4 bases and J dropped 4; count of bases not matched to a gene: 11. This CDR3 has 16 residues. Germline lookup yields CDR1 SGHRS and CDR2 YFSETQ. This CDR3 is CASSGIQGAQATEAFF. The CDR3 region has the DNA TGCGCCAGCAGCGGGATACAGGGGGCGCAGGCCACTGAAGCTTTCTTT.